The 13 T cell receptor beta chains in this list originate from one sample, sequenced in a study of blood T cells in healthy people across ages (dated by TCRdb to between 2014 and 2017). Preparation of the library involved 5' RACE. The sample was run on an Illumina HiSeq 2500. A second roughly 6 to 12 cycle PCR used a sample-barcoded 5' primer and a J-beta primer mix. In-frame beta chains were kept once TCRdb had trimmed the public reads at Q25 with fastp and called clones with MiXCR. Each entry is one CDR3 protein sequence, shown with its most common DNA and genes. In all, the sample holds nearly 800,000 distinct CDR3 sequences, and roughly three fifths of those were seen once. 20% to 30% of the sample goes to the ten largest clones. The sequenced material came from blood. The receptors derive from a man aged 35 to 55 in good health.

This clonotype showed up just a few times. Mismatch with germline at one junction end may stem from a read error. CDR3 bases: TGCAGTGCTAGTTCTCCCGGGACTAGCGGGAGGGAGCGGTTCTTC. It translates to CSASSPGTSGRERFF. The V and J genes are TRBV20-1 and TRBJ2-1; 16 bases map to TRBD2. This CDR3 contains 15 residues. Per the germline V gene, CDR1 is DFQATT and CDR2 is SNEGSKA (reference sequence).

This clonotype was recorded a few times. This chain connects TRBV10-3 to TRBJ1-2; TRBD1 matches at 7 bases. The junction had 5 bases not matched to a gene; V was cut back by 5 bases and J by 2 bases. The germline V gene has CDR1 ENHRY and CDR2 SYGVKD. The CDR3 runs 14 residues. The CDR3 coding sequence is TGTGCCATCAGTTCCGGGACAGAGAACTATGGCTACACCTTC. The encoded protein is CAISSGTENYGYTF.

As concerns this clonotype: A much larger clonotype is one base distant, so this may be a read error. The chain employs TRBV5-1 and TRBJ1-4, with D possibly matching TRBD1 (5 bases). Germline V gene data show CDR1 as SGHRS and CDR2 as YFSETQ. This CDR3 has 14 residues. The CDR3 is CASSLQGANGKLFF. CDR3 in DNA: TGCGCCAGCAGCCTCCAGGGAGCTAATGGAAAACTGTTTTTT.

The V and J genes are TRBV12-3 or TRBV12-4 and TRBJ1-2; D is uncertain. The CDR3 extends over 15 amino acids. V dropped 6 bases and J dropped 3 bases, with 17 bases sitting between them. CDR3 in DNA: TGTGCCAGCAGCCCGAGGACCTCCGGTCACTATGGCTACACCTTC. Translation gives CASSPRTSGHYGYTF.

The chain employs TRBV5-8 and TRBJ1-3; tentatively, D is TRBD1 (6 bases). Germline-derived CDR1 and CDR2 are SGHTS and YDEGEE. There are 15 residues in the CDR3. V was pared by 2 bases and J by 4 bases, with 13 bases between. CDR3 DNA: TGTGCCAGCAGCTTTGAGGGGGGGCAAGGAAACACCATATATTTT. Residues: CASSFEGGQGNTIYF.

CDR3 sequence reads: CASSQGAHGYTF. CDR3 sequence (DNA): TGTGCCAGCAGTCAGGGGGCGCATGGCTACACCTTC. The chain links TRBV6-5 to TRBJ1-2, with 8 bases lining up with TRBD1. This CDR3 comprises 12 residues. Germline V lookup: CDR1 MNHEY, CDR2 SVGAGI. Trimming took 5 bases from V and 6 from J; bases not matched to a gene: 2.

The chain carries TRBV29-1 and TRBJ2-1, with a possible D match to TRBD2 (5 bases). Germline lookup yields CDR1 SQVTM and CDR2 ANQGSEA. The V end lost 3 bases, the J end lost 7 bases, and 16 bases lay between the germline ends. The CDR3 is 14 residues long. The CDR3 sequence: CSVEAGLIGNEQFF. Here the CDR3 DNA reads TGCAGCGTTGAGGCAGGACTCATTGGGAATGAGCAGTTCTTC.

Here the CDR3 reads CAGKLDSEQYF. In DNA, the CDR3 is TGTGCCGGCAAACTAGACTCCGAGCAGTACTTC. The chain uses TRBV2 and TRBJ2-5; a weak D match, TRBD2 (5 bases). The DNA end is a closer match to TRBJ2-7, so the J assignment may be wrong. This CDR3 comprises 11 residues. Germline CDR1 SNHLY, CDR2 FYNNEI.

CDR3 DNA sequence: TGTGCCAGCCCGACCGGGACTACTACCTACAATGAGCAGTTCTTC. Its protein is CASPTGTTTYNEQFF. J is TRBJ2-1 and V is TRBV28; 7 bases are a match to TRBD2. This CDR3 has 15 residues. Germline V gene sequence: CDR1 MDHEN, CDR2 SYDVKM. V was pared by 8 bases and J by 2 bases, with 9 bases of the junction left unmatched.

The rearrangement joins TRBV28 to TRBJ2-3, with D possibly matching TRBD1 (6 bases). CDR1 is MDHEN and CDR2 is SYDVKM in the germline V gene. The CDR3 length is 14 residues. Trimming took 10 bases from V and 4 from J, leaving 18 bases between them. The CDR3 reads CATDGEGEPDTQYF. CDR3 DNA: TGTGCCACAGATGGAGAGGGGGAGCCAGATACGCAGTATTTT.

This clonotype has only a few counts. The chain is built from TRBV28 and TRBJ2-7; 15 nucleotides agree with TRBD2. V gave up 4 bases and J gave up 9 bases; unmatched junction bases: 4. Germline V gene sequence: CDR1 MDHEN, CDR2 SYDVKM. The CDR3 spans 14 residues. In DNA, the CDR3 is TGTGCCAGCAGTTCCGGACTAGCGGGAGGGGTGCAGTACTTC. Translation gives CASSSGLAGGVQYF.

This chain connects TRBV28 to TRBJ2-6, with D maybe TRBD1 (5 bases). The CDR3 has 18 residues. CDR1 MDHEN and CDR2 SYDVKM come from the germline V gene. The ends were cut back, 2 bases at V and 3 bases at J, with 17 bases in the middle. The CDR3 here is CASSLGAGNLFGANVLTF. CDR3 coding DNA: TGTGCCAGCAGTTTAGGGGCAGGGAACCTGTTTGGGGCCAACGTCCTGACTTTC.

V is TRBV6-2 or TRBV6-3 and J is TRBJ2-5, with 7 bases fitting TRBD2. The germline V gene encodes CDR1 MNHEY and CDR2 SVGEGT. Trimming cost V 10 bases and J 1 base; bases outside gene matches: 12. The CDR3 sequence is 15 residues long. CDR3 sequence (DNA): TGTGCCACCCAGAACCCGGGAGGCCCCCAAGAGACCCAGTACTTC. Residues: CATQNPGGPQETQYF.